This TCR beta chain was sequenced during a study of T-cell memory formation after mild COVID-19. At the level of the study: TCR clusters were mostly confined to one donor each. Points from the study as a whole: Clones that contracted from day 15 to 85 were balanced CD4/CD8, while later expanders leaned CD4+. CD4+ clones that contracted lay mainly in CM and EM; CD8+ ones lay in EMRA.

Per the germline V gene, CDR1 is MNHEY and CDR2 is SMNVEV (reference sequence). V lost 8 bases and J lost 2, with 20 bases in between. The CDR3 is made up of 16 amino acids. cDNA libraries for TCR alpha and TCR beta, carrying sample barcodes and UMIs, came from 5'RACE with constant-segment primers. TCRdb recomputed calls from the 5' RACE reads with MiXCR, one row per CDR3 protein. Here the sample spans 400,000 or so distinct CDR3 sequences, 20% to 25% being singletons. Concerning this clonotype itself: The target antigen is unknown.

The receptor was isolated from an adult woman who had mild COVID-19 (a few samples of this study predate the infection). Cell type and time point are not known. Sequencing used PBMCs or a T cell subset sorted from them (not recorded which). This chain uses TRBV27 with TRBJ2-3; unclear D gene. The CDR3 DNA is TGTGCCAGCCCTCGAACGCCTGCGGTACACACAGATACGCAGTATTTT. It is translated as CASPRTPAVHTDTQYF.